Shown below are 11 T cell receptor beta chains from a single sample sequenced in a study of T-cell reconstitution after alpha-beta-depleted transplantation in children. As it was prepared, the TCRbeta library received unique molecular identifiers. TCRdb independently ran MiXCR on the PCR reads; one entry per CDR3 protein. The repertoire holds hundreds of thousands of distinct CDR3 sequences, with about 12% as singletons. Sample: PBMCs from the stem cell graft donor, taken from the stem cell graft. These receptors originate from a human donor who donated a stem cell graft to a child with acute lymphoblastic leukemia.

The sample holds many counts of this clonotype. The gene calls are TRBV7-9 and TRBJ2-1; 10 bases agree with TRBD2. Germline assignment: CDR1 SEHNR and CDR2 FQNEAQ (reference sequence). The CDR3 extends over 17 amino acids. Trimming cost V 0 bases and J 3 bases; bases outside gene matches: 5. CDR3 nucleotide sequence: TGTGCCAGCAGCTTAGCGATAACTAGCGGGAACTACAATGAGCAGTTCTTC. This sequence encodes CASSLAITSGNYNEQFF.

This clonotype was seen many times. The CDR3 loop reads CAIASGGKNIQYF. DNA of the CDR3: TGTGCCATCGCCTCCGGGGGCAAAAACATTCAGTACTTC. The chain carries TRBV10-3 and TRBJ2-4, with D tentatively TRBD2 (6 bases). Trimming took off 8 bases at V and 3 bases at J, with 11 bases between the two ends. The CDR3 totals 13 residues. Germline CDR1 is ENHRY and CDR2 is SYGVKD.

J is TRBJ2-7 and V is TRBV7-8, with D hard to call. Germline values: CDR1 SGHVS, CDR2 FQNEAQ. This CDR3 has 14 residues. Trimming stripped 7 bases from V and 6 bases from J, with 19 bases between. The CDR3 is CASTRADVGTEQYF. As DNA, the CDR3 is TGTGCCAGCACCCGGGCCGACGTAGGAACCGAGCAGTACTTC. Drawing the rest from reference TRBV7-8 and TRBJ2-7, the complete variable domain is GAGVSQSPRYKVAKRGQDVALRCDPISGHVSLFWYQQALGQGPEFLTYFQNEAQLDKSGLPSDRFFAERPEGSVSTLKIQRTQQEDSAVYLCASTRADVGTEQYFGPGTRLTVT.

The sample holds many counts of this clonotype. CDR3 DNA: TGTGCCAGCAGTCGAGGGACACCTACAAATGAGCAGTTCTTC. Its protein product is CASSRGTPTNEQFF. The rearrangement joins TRBV5-6 to TRBJ2-1; TRBD1 is a possible D gene (6 bases). Deletions cut 5 bases from V and 7 bases from J, with 16 bases between. From germline, CDR1 is SGHDT and CDR2 YYEEEE. This CDR3 spans 14 amino acids. The whole variable domain, remainder taken from reference TRBV5-6 and TRBJ2-1, is DAGVTQSPTHLIKTRGQQVTLRCSPKSGHDTVSWYQQALGQGPQFIFQYYEEEERQRGNFPDRFSGHQFPNYSSELNVNALLLGDSALYLCASSRGTPTNEQFFGPGTRLTVL.

This clonotype was recorded at least ten times. V is TRBV4-3 and J is TRBJ1-1; TRBD1 might be the D (5 bases). Between the trimmed V and J ends, which lost 8 bases and 10 bases, there was a span of 20 bases. The CDR3 is made up of 13 amino acids. The germline gives CDR1 LGHNA, CDR2 YSLEER. CDR3 in DNA: TGCGCCAGCGGTTCAACAGGAGGCACGGTAGCTTTCTTT. Its protein is CASGSTGGTVAFF.

This clonotype was seen ten or more times. The rearrangement links TRBV2 to TRBJ2-7; perhaps TRBD2 as D (6 bases). Deletions cut 8 bases from V and 6 bases from J, with 17 bases between. The germline V gene encodes CDR1 SNHLY and CDR2 FYNNEI. The CDR3 loop spans 13 amino acids. The CDR3 sequence: CASWWALALEQYF. CDR3 nucleotide sequence: TGTGCCAGCTGGTGGGCTCTAGCGCTCGAGCAGTACTTC.

This clonotype came up a few times. CDR3 loop: CSARAGIAKNIQYF. CDR3 coding DNA: TGCAGTGCTAGAGCGGGGATAGCCAAAAACATTCAGTACTTC. The gene calls are TRBV20-1 and TRBJ2-4; possible D gene TRBD2, 5 bases. The CDR3 is made up of 14 amino acids. The ends were cut back, 1 base at V and 0 bases at J, with 7 bases in the middle. Per the germline V gene, CDR1 is DFQATT and CDR2 is SNEGSKA (reference sequence).

This clonotype was detected many times. V gene TRBV28 combines with J gene TRBJ1-4, with a possible D match to TRBD1 (5 bases). V was clipped by 0 bases and J by 12 bases, with 14 bases between them. The V gene's germline CDR1 is MDHEN and CDR2 SYDVKM. This CDR3 has 14 amino acids. CDR3 sequence: CASSLWGRDPQLFF. CDR3 DNA sequence: TGTGCCAGCAGTTTATGGGGCAGGGACCCACAACTGTTTTTT.

This clonotype was counted many times. The V gene is TRBV12-3 or TRBV12-4, the J gene TRBJ1-5, with TRBD1 as a possible D gene (6 bases). The CDR3 is made up of 17 amino acids. Trimming removed 6 bases at V and 0 bases at J, with 18 bases between. CDR3 sequence reads: CASSPQYTGNSNQPQHF. In nucleotides, the CDR3 is TGTGCCAGCAGCCCCCAGTATACAGGGAATAGCAATCAGCCCCAGCATTTT.

Ten or more counts support this clonotype. The V call is TRBV29-1, the J call TRBJ1-1; 7 bases map to TRBD1. In germline, CDR1 is SQVTM, CDR2 ANQGSEA. There are 12 residues in the CDR3. Trimming at V came to 6 bases and at J to 10 bases, leaving 11 bases not matched to a gene. CDR3 sequence reads: CSVLVLGGLAFF. In DNA form, the CDR3 reads TGCAGCGTCCTCGTATTAGGGGGCCTAGCTTTCTTT.

This clonotype showed up many times. The chain links TRBV29-1 to TRBJ2-7; tentative D call: TRBD1 (5 bases). In germline, CDR1 is SQVTM, CDR2 ANQGSEA. The length of the CDR3 is 13 residues. Trimming took 4 bases from V and 7 from J, leaving 17 bases between them. The CDR3 DNA follows: TGCAGCGTTGTTCCAGGGCACACGCGGGAGCAGTACTTC. It codes for CSVVPGHTREQYF.